This TCR beta chain was obtained from a study of blood T cell repertoires in COVID-19. Study in general: Donors in the United States, Italy and Spain gave samples during acute or convalescent COVID-19. PBMCs, B-cell-depleted T cells, or T cells were the source of the cDNA or gDNA that made up the material.

Original analysis: Reference gene primer amplification gave estimated nucleated cell counts. Produced via immunoSEQ multiplex PCR; TCRdb's table is partial and in-frame only. That table supplies the V and J calls and clone size; D and trimming were determined from the DNA. The sample holds around 200,000 clones, roughly 90% seen once. The CDR3 contains 13 residues. V gave up 7 bases and J gave up 5 bases; unmatched junction bases: 7. CDR1 SGHAT and CDR2 FQNNGV come from the germline V gene. This TCR derives from a woman aged 45-65 years with acute or convalescent COVID-19. The sequencing input was peripheral blood. This chain links TRBV11-2 with TRBJ2-7; 8 bases are a match to TRBD2. The CDR3 spells CASTAAGGNEQYF. The CDR3 DNA follows: TGTGCCAGCACCGCGGCGGGAGGAAACGAGCAGTACTTC. The variable domain in full, completed from reference TRBV11-2 and TRBJ2-7, reads EAGVAQSPRYKIIEKRQSVAFWCNPISGHATLYWYQQILGQGPKLLIQFQNNGVVDDSQLPKDRFSAERLKGVDSTLKIQPAKLEDSAVYLCASTAAGGNEQYFGPGTRLTVT.